This entry lists 14 T cell receptor beta chains sequenced from one sample in a study of tissue T cells after allogeneic stem cell transplantation (dated by TCRdb to 2022 to 2024). This specimen's time point label, interpreted: human tissue collected at research (rapid) autopsy. Library method: the immunoSEQ multiplex PCR assay. TCRdb took over this immuneACCESS table, retaining in-frame rearrangements with V and J assigned. Such tables are incomplete; in checked studies, under half of the missing clones stem from an unresolved V gene, and the remainder is unexplained. The sample profile shows fewer than 30,000 clones; about 73% of them were found once. Together, the top ten hold approximately 8% of the sample. The sequencing used tissue from the ileum, collected at autopsy. These receptors were taken from a female donor of 60 years or more with lung cancer.

The gene calls are TRBV5-4 and TRBJ1-1, with 7 bases fitting TRBD1. The ends lost 0 bases at V and 4 bases at J; junction bases unmatched: 15. There are 18 residues in the CDR3. CDR1 SGHNT and CDR2 YYREEE come from the germline V gene (reference sequence). This chain's CDR3 is CASSLDPLLTGWTTEAFF. CDR3 bases: TGTGCCAGCAGCTTGGACCCACTACTGACAGGGTGGACCACTGAAGCTTTCTTT.

The chain links TRBV30 to TRBJ1-3; D is unresolved. The V and J ends lost 2 bases and 4 bases respectively, with 9 bases between them. The V gene's germline CDR1 is GTSNPN and CDR2 SVGIG (reference sequence). CDR3 length equals 13 residues. Here the CDR3 reads CAWSWTEGNTIYF. CDR3 bases: TGTGCCTGGAGTTGGACGGAAGGAAACACCATATATTTT. Full variable domain (missing parts from reference TRBV30 and TRBJ1-3): SQTIHQWPATLVQPVGSPLSLECTVEGTSNPNLYWYRQAAGRGLQLLFYSVGIGQISSEVPQNLSASRPQDRQFILSSKKLLLSDSGFYLCAWSWTEGNTIYFGEGSWLTVV.

This chain's CDR3 is CASRVGNTRSGNTIYF. The CDR3 bases are TGCGCCAGCAGGGTCGGCAATACGCGATCTGGAAACACCATATATTTT. The chain combines TRBV5-1 with TRBJ1-3; no definite D call. V lost 5 bases, J lost 1 base, and 16 bases lay in between. CDR1 and CDR2 (germline): SGHRS, YFSETQ. The CDR3 totals 16 residues.

The chain joins TRBV7-2 to TRBJ2-3, with a weak D call TRBD1 (6 bases). Germline CDR1 is SGHTA and CDR2 is FQGNSA. The CDR3 contains 16 residues. The ends were cut back, 1 base at V and 1 base at J, with 12 bases in the middle. CDR3 nucleotides: TGTGCCAGCAGCTTAGATGGCAGGGGTTGCACAGATACGCAGTATTTT. This codes for CASSLDGRGCTDTQYF.

J is TRBJ1-2 and V is TRBV3-1 (or the pseudogene TRBV3-2); 10 bases line up with TRBD1. V lost 4 bases, J lost 6 bases, and 8 bases stayed unmatched. The CDR3 loop spans 15 amino acids. Germline V lookup: CDR1 LGHDT, CDR2 YNNKEL (reference sequence). The CDR3 is CASSRTGGDWDGYTF. In DNA, the CDR3 is TGTGCCAGCAGCCGGACAGGGGGAGATTGGGATGGCTACACCTTC.

V and J are TRBV3-1 (or the pseudogene TRBV3-2) and TRBJ1-3; maybe TRBD1 (5 bases). The CDR3 length is 14 residues. V lost 6 bases and J lost 1, with 10 bases in between. The germline gives CDR1 LGHDT, CDR2 YNNKEL (reference sequence). In DNA, the CDR3 is TGTGCCAGCAGATACGGGACGTCTGGAAACACCATATATTTT. Encoded protein: CASRYGTSGNTIYF.

The rearrangement joins TRBV4-2 to TRBJ1-6; D remains unclear. Germline V CDR1 and CDR2: LGHNA, YNFKEQ. Deletions cut 1 base from V and 10 bases from J, with 5 bases between. The CDR3 is 12 amino acids. The CDR3 DNA reads as TGTGCCAGCAGCCAAGGGAACTCACCCCTCCACTTT. Protein sequence: CASSQGNSPLHF.

The chain joins TRBV18 to TRBJ2-7; D possibly corresponds to TRBD2 (5 bases). The V end was cut by 1 base, the J end by 6 bases, with 7 bases between. Germline lookup yields CDR1 KGHSH and CDR2 LQKENI. This CDR3 contains 12 residues. The CDR3 is CASSPRGSEQYF. The CDR3 bases are TGTGCCAGCTCACCACGAGGGTCCGAGCAGTACTTC.

This clone was recorded a few times. The rearrangement links TRBV30 to TRBJ2-1; 10 positions match TRBD1. CDR3 length: 13 amino acids. Unmatched junction bases numbered 4, after V lost 7 bases and J lost 4 bases. Germline V CDR1 and CDR2: GTSNPN, SVGIG (reference sequence). In nucleotides, the CDR3 is TGTGCCTACTCGGGACAGGGGTACAATGAGCAGTTCTTC. Protein product: CAYSGQGYNEQFF. The full variable domain, with the rest looked up from reference TRBV30 and TRBJ2-1, is SQTIHQWPATLVQPVGSPLSLECTVEGTSNPNLYWYRQAAGRGLQLLFYSVGIGQISSEVPQNLSASRPQDRQFILSSKKLLLSDSGFYLCAYSGQGYNEQFFGPGTRLTVL.

V and J are TRBV5-1 and TRBJ2-1, with a weak D call TRBD2 (6 bases). The CDR3 is 12 residues long. The germline V and J ends were trimmed by 3 bases and 15 bases, with 16 bases remaining between them. Looked up from germline, CDR1 is SGHRS and CDR2 is YFSETQ. The DNA for the CDR3 is TGCGCCAGCAGCTCCGCAGCGGGCTGGGTGTTCTTC. It is translated as CASSSAAGWVFF.

This chain connects TRBV14 to TRBJ1-1, with D hard to call. Germline V CDR1 and CDR2: SGHDN, FVKESK. This CDR3 has 17 residues. Deletions cut 2 bases from V and 8 bases from J, with 24 bases between. DNA of the CDR3: TGTGCCAGCAGCCAACAAGAAAGGATCCCGGTTGGCAAGGAAGCTTTCTTT. It translates to CASSQQERIPVGKEAFF.

This clone has only a few counts. The J gene is TRBJ2-5, the V gene TRBV7-9, with D possibly being TRBD2 (6 bases). The V gene's germline CDR1 is SEHNR and CDR2 FQNEAQ (reference sequence). The length of the CDR3 is 15 residues. The V end lost 3 bases, the J end lost 0 bases, and 11 bases lay between the germline ends. The CDR3 coding sequence is TGTGCCAGCAGCTTCGGGGGATCGTACCAAGAGACCCAGTACTTC. Translation gives CASSFGGSYQETQYF. The full variable domain, rest sourced from reference TRBV7-9 and TRBJ2-5, is DTGVSQNPRHKITKRGQNVTFRCDPISEHNRLYWYRQTLGQGPEFLTYFQNEAQLEKSRLLSDRFSAERPKGSFSTLEIQRTEQGDSAMYLCASSFGGSYQETQYFGPGTRLLVL.

J is TRBJ2-3 and V is TRBV6-5; 9 bases match TRBD1. Germline CDR1 MNHEY, CDR2 SVGAGI. The CDR3 is 14 residues long. The J segment lost 2 bases and the V segment lost 7 bases, leaving 4 bases of the junction unmatched. CDR3: CASTGTGPTDTQYF. CDR3 coding DNA: TGTGCCAGCACCGGGACAGGGCCCACAGATACGCAGTATTTT.

The chain employs TRBV21-1 and TRBJ1-5; the table gives TRBD1 as D, unverified against the DNA. TRBV21-1 represents a pseudogene. There are 17 residues in the CDR3. CDR3 residues: CASSNGSGQGASQPQHF. Written as DNA, the CDR3 is TGTGCCAGCAGCAATGGCAGTGGGCAGGGGGCAAGTCAGCCCCAGCATTTT.